This T cell receptor beta chain was captured by sequencing in a study of radiation and T cells in renal cell carcinoma. Worth noting for this clone: Its antigen is unidentified.

Time point described: blood 4 weeks post-SBRT, at nephrectomy. This sample's treatment: 15 Gy SBRT to primary tumor, nephrectomy 4 weeks later. TCRdb's copy holds only in-frame clones and misses some; the assay was immunoSEQ multiplex PCR. The data contain about 86,000 clones, around four fifths of them singletons. Study-level points and caveats: In blood, top tumor clones expanded by 2 weeks, shrinking by 4.

J was trimmed by 5 bases and V by 5 bases; bases with no gene match: 12. Germline CDR1 and CDR2: SGHTA and FQGNSA. The CDR3 totals 16 residues. This receptor was identified in a man aged 50-60 years with renal cell carcinoma. The sequencing here drew on blood, taken from a patient whose treatment included radiotherapy and nephrectomy. This chain connects TRBV7-2 to TRBJ1-2; 9 bases align to TRBD1. The CDR3 reads CASSPYSTGGLYGYTF. The CDR3 DNA reads as TGTGCCAGCAGCCCGTACTCAACAGGGGGCCTGTATGGCTACACCTTC.